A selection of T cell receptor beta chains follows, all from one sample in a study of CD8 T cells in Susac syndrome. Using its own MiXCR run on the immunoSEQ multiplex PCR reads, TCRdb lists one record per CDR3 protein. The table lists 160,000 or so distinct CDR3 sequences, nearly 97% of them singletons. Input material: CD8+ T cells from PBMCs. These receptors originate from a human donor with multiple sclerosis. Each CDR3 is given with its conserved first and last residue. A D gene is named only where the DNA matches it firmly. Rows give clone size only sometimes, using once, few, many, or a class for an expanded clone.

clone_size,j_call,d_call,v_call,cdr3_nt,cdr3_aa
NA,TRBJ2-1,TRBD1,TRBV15,TGTGCCACCAGCAGCGCCGGGACAGACTCCTACAATGAGCAGTTCTTC,CATSSAGTDSYNEQFF
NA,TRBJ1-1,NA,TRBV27,TGTGCCAGCGGTACTGGGGCTTGGACTGAAGCTTTCTTT,CASGTGAWTEAFF
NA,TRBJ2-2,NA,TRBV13,TGTGCCAGCAGCCCCGTTGCAGGGTCGTCCGGGGAGCTGTTTTTT,CASSPVAGSSGELFF
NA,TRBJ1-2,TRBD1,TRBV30,TGTGCCTGGACGCCCGGGACAGCTAACTATGGCTACACCTTC,CAWTPGTANYGYTF
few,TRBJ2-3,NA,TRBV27,TGTGCCAGCAGTTTATTGGGGGATACGCAGTATTTT,CASSLLGDTQYF
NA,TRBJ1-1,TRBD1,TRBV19,TGTGCCAGTAGTATCTCCCGGACAGGATGGAACACTGAAGCTTTCTTT,CASSISRTGWNTEAFF
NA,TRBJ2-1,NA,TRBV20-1,TGCAGTGCTAGACCGTGGGGAACAGGGTCGGATGAGCAGTTCTTC,CSARPWGTGSDEQFF
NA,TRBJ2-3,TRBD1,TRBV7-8,TGTGCCAGCAGCCCGGCCGGGAACGGCGGACAGGGGGTGGGGGATACGCAGTATTTT,CASSPAGNGGQGVGDTQYF
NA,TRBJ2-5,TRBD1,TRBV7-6,TGTGCCAGCACCGGACAGGGAGAGACCCAGTACTTC,CASTGQGETQYF
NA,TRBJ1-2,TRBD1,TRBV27,TGTGCCAGCAGCCCGGGACAGGGGGGAAGTGGCTACACCTTC,CASSPGQGGSGYTF
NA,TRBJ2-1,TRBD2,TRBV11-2,TGTGCCAGCAGCTTAGATGGCGGGGGGGCTAGTGAGCAGTTCTTC,CASSLDGGGASEQFF